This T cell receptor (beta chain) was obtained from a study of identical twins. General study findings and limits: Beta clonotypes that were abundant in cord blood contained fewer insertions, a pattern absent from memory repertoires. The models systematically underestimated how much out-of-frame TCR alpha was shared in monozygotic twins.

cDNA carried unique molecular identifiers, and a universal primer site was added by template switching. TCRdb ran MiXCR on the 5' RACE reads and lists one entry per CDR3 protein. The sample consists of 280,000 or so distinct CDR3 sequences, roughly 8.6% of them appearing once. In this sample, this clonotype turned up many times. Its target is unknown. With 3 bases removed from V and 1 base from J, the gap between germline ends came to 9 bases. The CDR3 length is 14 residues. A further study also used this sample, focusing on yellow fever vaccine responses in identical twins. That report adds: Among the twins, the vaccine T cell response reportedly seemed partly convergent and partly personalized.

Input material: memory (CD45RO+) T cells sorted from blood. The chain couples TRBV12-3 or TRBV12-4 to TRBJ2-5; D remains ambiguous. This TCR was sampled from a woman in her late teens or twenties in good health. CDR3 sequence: CASSLTAAQETQYF. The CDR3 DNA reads TGTGCCAGCAGTTTGACGGCGGCCCAAGAGACCCAGTACTTC.